A single sample gave rise to the 14 T cell receptor beta chains below, sequenced in a study of T cells in Graves' hyperthyroidism and ophthalmopathy. Authors of the study amplified TCR beta CDR3 regions from RNA transcripts. First-round RT-PCR with HTBI primers amplified the TCR CDR3 region. One entry per CDR3 protein, called by TCRdb with MiXCR from the multiplex PCR reads. The table lists 45,000 to 55,000 distinct CDR3 sequences, roughly 51% of them singletons, with about 35% in the top ten. The sample comprised peripheral blood or thyroid tissue (not recorded which). The source is a man aged 18 to 29 with Graves' hyperthyroidism.

This clonotype is categorized as medium-sized (0.01 to 0.1%). CDR3 bases: TGTGCCACCAGCGATCCGAATTATCAGCCCCAGCATTTT. Translated, it gives CATSDPNYQPQHF. The chain couples TRBV15 to TRBJ1-5; no firm D call. Per germline, CDR1 LNHNV and CDR2 YYDKDF (reference sequence). The CDR3 loop spans 13 amino acids. V shed 5 bases and J shed 5 bases, with 10 bases lying between them. The full variable domain, its missing parts supplied by reference TRBV15 and TRBJ1-5, is DAMVIQNPRYQVTQFGKPVTLSCSQTLNHNVMYWYQQKSSQAPKLLFHYYDKDFNNEADTPDNFQSRRPNTSFCFLDIRSPGLGDTAMYLCATSDPNYQPQHFGDGTRLSIL.

The chain is built from TRBV7-6 and TRBJ1-1; 8 positions match TRBD1. CDR1 is SGHVS and CDR2 is FNYEAQ in the germline V gene. CDR3 length: 17 residues. Trimming cost V 1 base and J 6 bases; bases outside gene matches: 13. The CDR3 DNA follows: TGTGCCAGCAGCTTAGGCCGTGTTTCAGCAGGGGGCCCTGAAGCTTTCTTT. As protein: CASSLGRVSAGGPEAFF.

The count of this clonotype is one. A clone one base away is much larger, so this may be a read error. V is TRBV10-3 and J is TRBJ1-4; 7 nucleotides match TRBD1. Per germline, CDR1 ENHRY and CDR2 SYGVKD. The CDR3 is made up of 11 amino acids. Trimming at V came to 10 bases and at J to 10 bases, leaving 6 bases not matched to a gene. In DNA form, the CDR3 reads TGTGCCACGAGACAGGGAAGAAAACTGTTTTTT. Encoded protein: CATRQGRKLFF.

Comments on this clonotype: The junction differs from germline at one of its ends, possibly a read error. The chain employs TRBV5-1 and TRBJ1-6, with D maybe TRBD1 (5 bases). The CDR3 has 15 amino acids. CDR1 and CDR2 from the germline V gene are SGHRS and YFSETQ. CDR3 DNA sequence: TGTGCCAGCAGCGTGGGGACGGCCGGCTGGTCACCCCTCCACTTT. It translates to CASSVGTAGWSPLHF.

The V call is TRBV7-2, the J call TRBJ2-5, with 10 bases matching TRBD2. Germline V CDR1 and CDR2: SGHTA, FQGNSA. With V trimmed by 1 base and J by 5 bases, 16 bases remained unmatched. The CDR3 length is 19 residues. The CDR3 spells CASSLVVGASGSGTETQYF. CDR3 in DNA: TGTGCCAGCAGCTTAGTAGTAGGGGCTAGCGGGAGTGGTACGGAGACCCAGTACTTC.

On this clonotype: The germline gene is not matched at one end of the junction; a read error may be the cause. This chain joins TRBV5-1 and TRBJ1-6, with D uncertain. CDR1 is SGHRS, CDR2 YFSETQ, per germline. This CDR3 spans 14 amino acids. The DNA for the CDR3 is TGCGCCAGCGGCTTTTACCTTTCTGGTTCACCCCTCCACTTT. Translating it yields CASGFYLSGSPLHF.

Many counts were recorded for this clonotype. A much larger clone lies a single base off, so this may be a read error. Here the CDR3 omits its conserved ending phenylalanine or tryptophan, so a read error is the likely source. This sequence joins TRBV2 and TRBJ1-2, with 7 positions matching TRBD1. This CDR3 region has 12 residues. Germline assignment: CDR1 SNHLY and CDR2 FYNNEI. J lost 10 bases, V lost 5 bases, and 7 bases had no gene match. DNA for the CDR3: TGTGCCAGCAGTCTCCGGGACAGTTCCTACACCCTC. Translation gives CASSLRDSSYTL.

The genes are TRBV15 and TRBJ2-5, with D perhaps matching TRBD2 (5 bases). CDR3 size: 16 residues. Germline V gene sequence: CDR1 LNHNV, CDR2 YYDKDF (reference sequence). Trimming shortened V by 0 bases and J by 4 bases, and 15 bases separated the two germline ends. The CDR3 nucleotides are TGTGCCACCAGCAGAGATCGAAACAGTCGGGGAGAGACCCAGTACTTC. Translation gives CATSRDRNSRGETQYF.

The chain carries TRBV7-2 and TRBJ2-5, with TRBD2 identical over 13 bases. Germline V gene lookup returns CDR1 SGHTA and CDR2 FQGNSA. Losses at the gene ends were 1 base for V and 5 bases for J; bases not matched to a gene: 1. CDR3 size: 15 residues. DNA for the CDR3: TGTGCCAGCAGCTTAGGGACTAGCGGGAGTGAGACCCAGTACTTC. Encoded protein: CASSLGTSGSETQYF.

This clonotype was found many times. The chain carries TRBV7-8 and TRBJ1-3, with D unresolved. Trimming left V 1 base short and J 0 bases short, with 7 bases between. CDR1 is SGHVS and CDR2 is FQNEAQ in the germline V gene. CDR3 length: 15 amino acids. CDR3 nucleotide sequence: TGTGCCAGCAGCTTAGACCCTACCTCTGGAAACACCATATATTTT. Its translation is CASSLDPTSGNTIYF.

This clonotype showed up just once. An end of the junction does not agree with germline; a read error may underlie this. The V gene is TRBV7-9, the J gene TRBJ1-4; D remains ambiguous. The CDR3 extends over 12 amino acids. Germline values: CDR1 SEHNR, CDR2 FQNEAQ (reference sequence). The chain's CDR3 is CASSSRLEKLLF. The CDR3 DNA reads TGTGCCAGCAGTTCCCGACTGGAAAAACTGCTTTTT.

The rearrangement links TRBV4-1 to TRBJ1-4; 9 positions agree with TRBD1. Germline loops: CDR1 MGHRA, CDR2 YSYEKL. The CDR3 is 15 residues long. With 3 bases clipped from V and 10 bases from J, the junction kept 9 bases outside the gene matches. CDR3 loop: CASSHPRDRDGKLFF. Here the CDR3 DNA reads TGCGCCAGCAGCCACCCCCGGGACAGGGATGGAAAACTGTTTTTT.

The J gene is TRBJ1-1, the V gene TRBV20-1; 7 nucleotides line up with TRBD1. Unmatched junction bases numbered 20, after V lost 6 bases and J lost 13 bases. The CDR3 has 14 amino acids. Germline CDR1 and CDR2: DFQATT and SNEGSKA (reference sequence). The CDR3, as DNA: TGCAGTGCGATACAGGGGACGTTAGCTAAGCATGGTTTCTTT. It codes for CSAIQGTLAKHGFF.

This clonotype was picked up many times. At one end the junction does not follow the germline gene, possibly because of a read error. The chain joins TRBV7-3 to TRBJ2-7, with D maybe TRBD1 (7 bases). This CDR3 region has 13 residues. Germline CDR1 is SGHTA and CDR2 is FQGTGA. This CDR3 reads CAGSVQGGYEQYF. As DNA, the CDR3 is TGTGCCGGCAGCGTGCAGGGGGGATACGAGCAGTACTTC. Using reference TRBV7-3 and TRBJ2-7 for the parts outside the CDR3, the full variable domain is GAGVSQTPSNKVTEKGKYVELRCDPISGHTALYWYRQSLGQGPEFLIYFQGTGAADDSGLPNDRFFAVRPEGSVSTLKIQRTERGDSAVYLCAGSVQGGYEQYFGPGTRLTVT.